The clone carrying this TCR beta chain has a single count. These data are taken from a study of CD8 T cells in Susac syndrome. Across the study: Active disease was present in over five of the sequenced Susac syndrome patients, and remission in fewer than 10.

TCR beta sequencing was performed on blood CD8+ and CD4+ T cells. Trimming took 3 bases from V and 3 from J, leaving 11 bases between them. CDR3 size: 13 residues. Germline V gives CDR1 DFQATT, CDR2 SNEGSKA (reference sequence). RNA, at roughly 0.45 to 1 ug, was reverse transcribed with random hexamers. From the immunoSEQ multiplex PCR reads, TCRdb called clonotypes with MiXCR, one entry per CDR3 protein. The sample has over 150,000 distinct CDR3 sequences, around 95% seen once. The J gene is TRBJ1-1, the V gene TRBV20-1, with no clear D. This TCR was sampled from a human donor with Susac syndrome. The material sequenced was CD4+ T cells from PBMCs. The DNA for the CDR3 is TGCAGTGCTAGTACCCGGGGAGACACTGAAGCTTTCTTT. This translates into CSASTRGDTEAFF.